Listed below are T cell receptor beta chains from one sample, sequenced in a study of T cell responses to AZD1222 COVID-19 vaccine. The method was immunoSEQ multiplex PCR; TCRdb's version includes in-frame clones alone and lacks a portion of them. The table has 200,000 or so clones, just over 90% seen once. The sample in question was peripheral blood, obtained on day 0 of MenACWY control vaccination. These receptor sequences come from an adult in good health. Both conserved end residues are part of each CDR3. A D gene is named only where the DNA matches it firmly. The size of a clone is reported for some rows only, either as once, few or many, or as a class for expanded clones.

v_call	clone_size	d_call	j_call	cdr3_aa	cdr3_nt
TRBV3-1/TRBV3-2	NA	NA	TRBJ2-7	CASSRKGDLYEQYF	TGTGCCAGCAGCCGAAAGGGAGACCTTTACGAGCAGTACTTC
TRBV10-1	NA	TRBD1	TRBJ1-1	CASSPTTGGTEAFF	TGCGCCAGCAGCCCCACGACAGGGGGCACTGAAGCTTTCTTT
TRBV7-9	NA	TRBD1	TRBJ1-4	CASSLGGPPDRANENLFF	TGTGCCAGCAGCTTAGGAGGGCCACCTGACAGGGCTAATGAAAATCTGTTTTTT
TRBV4-1	once	NA	TRBJ1-4	CASSQEGGRTNEKLFF	TGCGCCAGCAGCCAAGAAGGGGGACGGACTAATGAAAAACTGTTTTTT
TRBV6-6	NA	TRBD1	TRBJ2-1	CATKDIGTGIRDEQFF	TGTGCCACCAAAGATATTGGGACAGGGATCCGCGATGAGCAGTTCTTC
TRBV7-2	NA	NA	TRBJ1-1	CASSLNPKGTEAFF	TGTGCCAGCAGCCTAAACCCAAAGGGGACTGAAGCTTTCTTT
TRBV19	NA	NA	TRBJ2-5	CASRNLGGETQYF	TGTGCCAGTAGAAATCTAGGGGGAGAGACCCAGTACTTC
TRBV2	NA	NA	TRBJ1-3	CASSRDGSGNTIYF	TGTGCCAGCAGCAGGGACGGCTCTGGAAACACCATATATTTT
TRBV3-1/TRBV3-2	NA	NA	TRBJ2-5	CASSQRTRGVQETQYF	TGTGCCAGCAGCCAAAGAACGAGAGGAGTGCAAGAGACCCAGTACTTC
TRBV6-6	NA	TRBD1	TRBJ2-2	CASDRDSGGELFF	TGTGCCAGCGACAGGGATTCAGGCGGGGAGCTGTTTTTT
TRBV3-1/TRBV3-2	NA	NA	TRBJ1-2	CASSQEGRGYTF	TGTGCCAGCAGCCAAGAAGGTAGGGGCTACACCTTC
TRBV6-1	NA	TRBD2	TRBJ2-7	CASSGRLRGGASRGEQYF	TGTGCCAGCAGTGGACGTCTTCGCGGGGGGGCGTCGCGGGGCGAGCAGTACTTC
TRBV13	NA	NA	TRBJ1-4	CASSLRGAGAYEKLFF	TGTGCCAGCAGCCTCCGGGGGGCAGGGGCGTATGAAAAACTGTTTTTT
TRBV5-1	NA	TRBD1	TRBJ2-1	CASTRGDRVNEQFF	TGCGCCAGCACTCGAGGGGACAGAGTCAATGAGCAGTTCTTC
TRBV3-1/TRBV3-2	NA	NA	TRBJ1-2	CASSQGGARNYGYTF	TGTGCCAGCAGCCAAGGTGGGGCCCGTAACTATGGCTACACCTTC
TRBV7-2	NA	NA	TRBJ2-3	CASSLVQRTDTQYF	TGTGCCAGCAGCTTAGTCCAGCGCACAGATACGCAGTATTTT
TRBV11-1	NA	NA	TRBJ1-6	CASRQGWNSPLHF	TGTGCCAGCCGTCAGGGATGGAATTCACCCCTCCACTTT
TRBV10-3	NA	TRBD2	TRBJ2-7	CAISGLGTSYEQYF	TGTGCCATCAGTGGACTAGGGACTAGCTACGAGCAGTACTTC
TRBV27	NA	TRBD1	TRBJ1-5	CASSLSVRGRGQPQHF	TGTGCCAGCAGTTTATCCGTCAGGGGGCGAGGTCAGCCCCAGCATTTT
TRBV5-1	NA	NA	TRBJ1-6	CASRAARGINSPLHF	TGCGCCAGCAGGGCAGCTAGAGGGATTAATTCACCCCTCCACTTT